The T cell receptor beta chain described here comes from a study of shared T cell receptors in the human thymus (dated by TCRdb to the early 2020s). Context from the whole study: The study examined how the human thymus generates shared, self-reactive T-cell receptor alpha chains.

Library creation used the immunoSEQ multiplex PCR assay. Not all clones reach the TCRdb copy of this immuneACCESS table, which keeps in-frame sequences only. Checked studies attribute under half of the gap to unresolved V genes and leave the rest unexplained. Recorded for this sample are about 610,000 clones; around 87% of them occurred a single time. Together, the top ten hold roughly 0.0097% of the sample. In the germline V gene (reference sequence), CDR1 corresponds to DFQATT and CDR2 to SNEGSKA. The CDR3, from cysteine to phenylalanine, totals 11 residues. This entry keeps only the CDR3 DNA: 33 bases, framed from base 1. The trim is 3 bases for V and 2 bases for J, with a gap of 5 bases between the germline ends. On this clone itself: No cognate antigen has been identified for it. No base quality values were provided; no much bigger clone lies one nucleotide off.

The same specimen was also included in a second study, on human thymus T cells. From the second report: The donors were immunologically healthy infants in Finland who had open corrective cardiac surgery for congenital heart defects. Thymus tissue was collected as surgical resects that were removed during corrective cardiac surgery. V and J gene segment usage appeared biased in both thymic and peripheral blood repertoires. Highly overlapping thymic TCR repertoires among unrelated individuals were reported in the related research. The study described the TCR alpha and beta repertoires in about eight infant thymus samples and a few matching peripheral blood samples. Donor ages ranged from about 6 to 244 days, and the cohort comprised five to seven male and a couple of female infants. Thymocytes were mechanically released from the tissue and were stored as pellets of roughly 9.5-34 million cells at -70 degrees C. Genomic DNA was extracted from frozen cell pellets with a QIAsymphony instrument. TCRB and TCRAD loci were amplified from a standardized quantity of quality-controlled genomic DNA using the immunoSEQ multiplex PCR assay. The amplicons covered the V(D)J region and were long enough to include the CDR3 and to identify the V and J genes. The amplicons were sequenced on an Illumina platform via the commercial immunoSEQ service. Primer bias and sequencing errors were corrected as previously described, and TCRAD and TCRB definitions were based on the IMGT database. immunoSEQ Analyzer 3.0 and VDJTools were used for repertoire analysis, which covered basic statistics, V/J segment usage, diversity estimates, rarefaction and pairwise overlap. To estimate diversity, the Chao1, ChaoE, Efron-Thisted, Shannon and inverse Simpson indices were applied, and diversity was also estimated on datasets down-sampled to the smallest sample. Repertoire overlap was assessed by strict matching of CDR3 nucleotide sequence, V gene and J gene, and clustering was done by Jaccard-based multidimensional scaling. Thymus samples yielded on average roughly 810,000 unique TCRB clonotypes, compared with roughly 76,000 from blood samples.

This sequence was found in a boy in the first two years of life with a congenital heart defect. Donor details come from another sample of the same person, matched by shared clones. This receptor chain uses TRBV20-1 and TRBJ2-7; confidence is insufficient to name the D gene. The material sequenced was thymocytes. The DNA reads TGCAGTGCTAGTATAGCCTACGAGCAGTACTTC. It translates to CSASIAYEQYF.